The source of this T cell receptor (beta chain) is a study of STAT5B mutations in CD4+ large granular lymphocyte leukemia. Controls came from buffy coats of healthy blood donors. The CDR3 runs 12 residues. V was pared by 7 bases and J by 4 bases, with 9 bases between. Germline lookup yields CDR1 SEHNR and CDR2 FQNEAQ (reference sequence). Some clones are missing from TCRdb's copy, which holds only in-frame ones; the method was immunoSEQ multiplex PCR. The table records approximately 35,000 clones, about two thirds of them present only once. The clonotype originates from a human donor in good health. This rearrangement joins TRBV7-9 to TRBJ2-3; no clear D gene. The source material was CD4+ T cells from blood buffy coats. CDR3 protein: CASISFSDTQYF. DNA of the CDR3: TGTGCCAGCATCTCATTTTCAGATACGCAGTATTTT.